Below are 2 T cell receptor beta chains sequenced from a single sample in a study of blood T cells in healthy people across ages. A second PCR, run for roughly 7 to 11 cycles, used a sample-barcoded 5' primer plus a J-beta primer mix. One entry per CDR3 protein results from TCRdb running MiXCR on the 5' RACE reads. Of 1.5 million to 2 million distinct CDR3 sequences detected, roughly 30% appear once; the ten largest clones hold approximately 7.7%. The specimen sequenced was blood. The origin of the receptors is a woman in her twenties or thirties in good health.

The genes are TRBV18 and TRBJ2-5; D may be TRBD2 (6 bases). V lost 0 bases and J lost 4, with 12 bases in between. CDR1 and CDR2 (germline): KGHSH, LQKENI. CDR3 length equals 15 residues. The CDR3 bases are TGTGCCAGCTCACCACCATCTAGCGCGGGAGAGACCCAGTACTTC. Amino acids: CASSPPSSAGETQYF.

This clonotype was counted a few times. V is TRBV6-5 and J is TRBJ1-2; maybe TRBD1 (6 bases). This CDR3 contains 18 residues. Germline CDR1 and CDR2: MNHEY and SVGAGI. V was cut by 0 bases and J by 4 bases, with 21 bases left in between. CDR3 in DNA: TGTGCCAGCAGTTACTCGGGCAGGGGCTCTTTCCGTGGCTATGGCTACACCTTC. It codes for CASSYSGRGSFRGYGYTF.